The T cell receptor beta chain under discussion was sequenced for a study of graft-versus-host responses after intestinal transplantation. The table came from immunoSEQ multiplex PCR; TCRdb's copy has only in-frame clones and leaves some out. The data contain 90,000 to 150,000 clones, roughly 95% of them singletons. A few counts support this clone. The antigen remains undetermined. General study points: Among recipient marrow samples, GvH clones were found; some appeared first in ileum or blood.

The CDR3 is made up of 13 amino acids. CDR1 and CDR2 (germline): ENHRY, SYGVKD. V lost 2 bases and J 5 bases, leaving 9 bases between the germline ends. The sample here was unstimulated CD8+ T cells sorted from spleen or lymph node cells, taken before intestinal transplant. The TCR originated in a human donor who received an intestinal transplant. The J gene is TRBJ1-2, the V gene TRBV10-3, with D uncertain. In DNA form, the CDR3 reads TGTGCCATCAGTGAGCCCGGACGTTATGGCTACACCTTC. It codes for CAISEPGRYGYTF.